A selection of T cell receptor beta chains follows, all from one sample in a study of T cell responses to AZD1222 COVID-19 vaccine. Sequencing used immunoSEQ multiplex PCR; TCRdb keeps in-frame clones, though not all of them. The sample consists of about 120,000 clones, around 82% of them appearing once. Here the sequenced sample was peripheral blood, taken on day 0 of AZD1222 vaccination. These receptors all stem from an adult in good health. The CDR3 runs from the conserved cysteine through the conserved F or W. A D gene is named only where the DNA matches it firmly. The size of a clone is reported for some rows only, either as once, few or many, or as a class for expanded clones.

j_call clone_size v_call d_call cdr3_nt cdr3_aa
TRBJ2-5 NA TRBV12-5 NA TGTGCTAGTGGGCGAGGGGACGGAAAAGAGACCCAGTACTTC CASGRGDGKETQYF
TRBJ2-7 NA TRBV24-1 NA TGTGCCACCAGTGATTCAAATACCTACGAGCAGTACTTC CATSDSNTYEQYF
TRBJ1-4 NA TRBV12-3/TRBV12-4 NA TGTGCCAGCAGTTGGGGGGGACGGGAAAAACTGTTTTTT CASSWGGREKLFF
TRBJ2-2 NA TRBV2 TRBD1 TGTGCCAGCAGTGAAGCGGCAGGGGGCTTCACCGGGGAGCTGTTTTTT CASSEAAGGFTGELFF
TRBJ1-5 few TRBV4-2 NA TGTGCCAGCAGCCCCCGGGGAGACTATAGCAATCAGCCCCAGCATTTT CASSPRGDYSNQPQHF
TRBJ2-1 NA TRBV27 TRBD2 TGTGCCAGCAGTATTAGCGGGGGGCCCTACAATGAGCAGTTCTTC CASSISGGPYNEQFF
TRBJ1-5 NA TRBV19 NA TGTGCCAGTAGTAAGGGTAATCAGCCCCAGCATTTT CASSKGNQPQHF
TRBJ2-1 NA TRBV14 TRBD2 TGTGCCAGCAGCCAAGAATACCCTCGCGCGGGGGAAAGCTACAATGAGCAGTTCTTC CASSQEYPRAGESYNEQFF
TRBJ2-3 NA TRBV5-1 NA TGCGCCAGCAGCTTGGGTTGGGGGCCAAGCACAGATACGCAGTATTTT CASSLGWGPSTDTQYF
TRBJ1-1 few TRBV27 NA TGTGCCAGCAGTCTTAAGCGGCCAGGGATGGGCACTGAAGCTTTCTTT CASSLKRPGMGTEAFF
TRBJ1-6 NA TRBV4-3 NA TGCGCCAGCAGCCAAGAACCAGGGTATAATTCACCCCTCCACTTT CASSQEPGYNSPLHF
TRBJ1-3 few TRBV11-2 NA TGTGCCAGCAGCTTAGATCGGGCAGGGGACGGAAACACCATATATTTT CASSLDRAGDGNTIYF
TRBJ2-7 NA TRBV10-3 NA TGTGCCATCAGTGGGCAAACCTACGAGCAGTACTTC CAISGQTYEQYF
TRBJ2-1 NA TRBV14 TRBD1 TGTGCCAGCAACCCCCAGGGGGTCGGTGAGCAGTTCTTC CASNPQGVGEQFF
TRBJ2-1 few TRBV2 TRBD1 TGTGCCAGCAGTGGGGGACAGATATACAATGAGCAGTTCTTC CASSGGQIYNEQFF
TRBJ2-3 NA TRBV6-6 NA TGTGCCAGCAGTTACTGGCAGACAGATACGCAGTATTTT CASSYWQTDTQYF
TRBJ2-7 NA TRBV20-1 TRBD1 TGCAGCGCGACAGGGATGGACGAGCAGTACTTC CSATGMDEQYF
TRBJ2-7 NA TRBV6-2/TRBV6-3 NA TGTGCCAGCAGCAGACGGTACTCCTACGAGCAGTACTTC CASSRRYSYEQYF
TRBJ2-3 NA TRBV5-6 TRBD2 TGTGCCAGCAGCTTGGGTGGGGGGGGCACAGATACGCAGTATTTT CASSLGGGGTDTQYF
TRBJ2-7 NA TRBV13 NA TGTGCCAGCAGCCCCCTGGCCGGTAAGGAGCAGTACTTC CASSPLAGKEQYF
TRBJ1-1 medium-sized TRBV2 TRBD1 TGTGCCAGCAAAGCTGGGACAGCGAACACTGAAGCTTTCTTT CASKAGTANTEAFF
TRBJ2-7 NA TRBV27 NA TGTGCCAGCAGGTTCCGGGTGGGTGGGGAGCAGTACTTC CASRFRVGGEQYF
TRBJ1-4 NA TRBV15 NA TGTGCCACCAGCAGAAAAAGACAGGTCGGCCAACCCCGCTTACTGTTTTTT CATSRKRQVGQPRLLFF
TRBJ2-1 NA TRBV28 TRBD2 TGTGCCGCAGGGAACGGGGGGGCGAATGAGCAGTTCTTC CAAGNGGANEQFF
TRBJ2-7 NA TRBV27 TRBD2 TGTGCCAGCAGGCCCCTGGGGACTAGCAAGTACTACGAGCAGTACTTC CASRPLGTSKYYEQYF
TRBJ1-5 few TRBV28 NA TGTGCCAGCAGGGGCCGGGTTCAGCCCCAGCATTTT CASRGRVQPQHF
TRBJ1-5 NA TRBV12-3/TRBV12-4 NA TGTGCCAGCAGTATGCTACGATCCCAGCCCCAGCATTTT CASSMLRSQPQHF
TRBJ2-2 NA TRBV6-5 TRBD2 TGTGCCAGCAGCGGGACTACCTACACCGGGGAGCTGTTTTTT CASSGTTYTGELFF
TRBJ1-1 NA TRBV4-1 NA TGCGCCAGCAGCGAATCAGGGGTTACTGAAGCTTTCTTT CASSESGVTEAFF
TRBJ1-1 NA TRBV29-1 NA TGCAGCGTTCTCCGCAACACTGAAGCTTTCTTT CSVLRNTEAFF
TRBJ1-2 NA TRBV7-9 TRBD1 TGTGCCAGCATCCGGGACAGTGGCTATGGCTACACCTTC CASIRDSGYGYTF
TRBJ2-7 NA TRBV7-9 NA TGTGCCAGCAGCTTGGCGGGGGAGCAGTACTTC CASSLAGEQYF
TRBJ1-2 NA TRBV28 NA TGTGCCAGCAGACTCGCCCCCTATGGCTACACCTTC CASRLAPYGYTF
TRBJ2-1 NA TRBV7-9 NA TGTGCCAGCAGCTTACAAGAGGGTGAGCAGTTCTTC CASSLQEGEQFF
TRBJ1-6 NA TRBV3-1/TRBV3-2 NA TGTGCCAGCAGCCAAGATCCGCCCGGGGGGTCACCCCTCCACTTT CASSQDPPGGSPLHF
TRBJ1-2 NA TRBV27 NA TGTGCCAGCAGTCCCACCACATATGCGAACTATGGCTACACCTTC CASSPTTYANYGYTF
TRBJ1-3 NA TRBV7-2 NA TGTGCCAGCAGCTTTTGGGGGTCTGGAAACACCATATATTTT CASSFWGSGNTIYF
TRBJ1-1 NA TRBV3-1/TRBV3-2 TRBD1 TGTGCCAGCAGCCAATACAGGGGAACTGAAGCTTTCTTT CASSQYRGTEAFF
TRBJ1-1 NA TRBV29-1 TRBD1 TGCAGCGGATCCGGGACAGGGGGCGCTTTCTTT CSGSGTGGAFF
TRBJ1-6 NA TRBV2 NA TGTGCCAGCAGTGACCCGGACATCGTTTCCTATAATTCACCCCTCCACTTT CASSDPDIVSYNSPLHF